This T cell receptor beta chain was identified during a study of blood T cell repertoires in COVID-19. Generated by immunoSEQ multiplex PCR, the TCRdb table keeps only in-frame clones and is missing some. The sample has about 160,000 clones, 80% seen once. The sample comprised PBMCs or T cells enriched from blood (not recorded which). This TCR was sampled from a woman aged 60-70 years who had recovered from COVID-19.

CDR3 sequence (DNA): TGTGCCCCACCGGGTTACGAGCAGTACTTC. This gives the protein CAPPGYEQYF. The V gene is TRBV21-1, the J gene TRBJ2-7; no check of the table's D call, TRBD2, against the DNA was made. TRBV21-1 has pseudogene status. The CDR3 consists of 10 residues.